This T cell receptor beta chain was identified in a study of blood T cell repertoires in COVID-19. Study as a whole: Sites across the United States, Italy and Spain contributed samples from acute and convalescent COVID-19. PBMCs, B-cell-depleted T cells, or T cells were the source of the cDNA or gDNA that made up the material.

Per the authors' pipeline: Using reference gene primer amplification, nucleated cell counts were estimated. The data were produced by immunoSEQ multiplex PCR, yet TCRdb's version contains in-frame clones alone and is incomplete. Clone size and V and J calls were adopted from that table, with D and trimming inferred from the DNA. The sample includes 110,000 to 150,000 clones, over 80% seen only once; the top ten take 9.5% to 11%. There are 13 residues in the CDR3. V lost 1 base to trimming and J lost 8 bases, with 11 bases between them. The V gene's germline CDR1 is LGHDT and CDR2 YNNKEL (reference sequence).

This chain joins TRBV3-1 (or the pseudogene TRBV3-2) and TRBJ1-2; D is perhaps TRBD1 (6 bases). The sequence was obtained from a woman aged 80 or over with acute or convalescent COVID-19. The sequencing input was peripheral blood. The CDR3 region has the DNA TGTGCCAGCAGCCAAGGGGCGGGGGGCGGCTACACCTTC. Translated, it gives CASSQGAGGGYTF.